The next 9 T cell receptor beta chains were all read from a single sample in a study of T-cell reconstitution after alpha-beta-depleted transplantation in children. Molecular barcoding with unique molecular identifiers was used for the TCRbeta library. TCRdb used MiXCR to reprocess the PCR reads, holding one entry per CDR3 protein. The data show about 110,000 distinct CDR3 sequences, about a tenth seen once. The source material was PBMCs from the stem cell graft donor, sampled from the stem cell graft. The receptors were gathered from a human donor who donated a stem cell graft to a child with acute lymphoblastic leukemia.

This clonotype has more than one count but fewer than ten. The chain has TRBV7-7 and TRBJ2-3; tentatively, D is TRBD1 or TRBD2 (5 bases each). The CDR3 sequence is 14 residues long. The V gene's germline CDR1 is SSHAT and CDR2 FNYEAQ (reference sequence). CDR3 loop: CASATGALTDTQYF. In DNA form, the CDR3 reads TGTGCTAGCGCAACCGGGGCCCTCACAGATACGCAGTATTTT.

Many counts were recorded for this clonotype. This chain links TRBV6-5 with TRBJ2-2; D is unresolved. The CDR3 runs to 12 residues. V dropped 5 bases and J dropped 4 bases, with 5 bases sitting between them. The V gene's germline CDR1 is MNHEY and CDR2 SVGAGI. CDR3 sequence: CASSPFTGELFF. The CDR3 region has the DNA TGTGCCAGCAGTCCCTTCACCGGGGAGCTGTTTTTT.

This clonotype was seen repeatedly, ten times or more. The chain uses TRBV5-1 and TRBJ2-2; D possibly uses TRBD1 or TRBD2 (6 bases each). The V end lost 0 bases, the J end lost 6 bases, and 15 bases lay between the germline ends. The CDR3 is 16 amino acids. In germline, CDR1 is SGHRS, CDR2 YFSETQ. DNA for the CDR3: TGCGCCAGCAGCTTGGGTCCGGGGGCCTCCGCCGGGGAGCTGTTTTTT. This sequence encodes CASSLGPGASAGELFF. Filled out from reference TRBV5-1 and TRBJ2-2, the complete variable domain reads KAGVTQTPRYLIKTRGQQVTLSCSPISGHRSVSWYQQTPGQGLQFLFEYFSETQRNKGNFPGRFSGRQFSNSRSEMNVSTLELGDSALYLCASSLGPGASAGELFFGEGSRLTVL.

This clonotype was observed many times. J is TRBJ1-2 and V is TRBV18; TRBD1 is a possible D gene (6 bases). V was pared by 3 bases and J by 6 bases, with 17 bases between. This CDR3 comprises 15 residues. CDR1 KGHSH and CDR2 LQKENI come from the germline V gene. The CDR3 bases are TGTGCCAGCTCACCGGACAGTAAAAGGGCGCATGGCTACACCTTC. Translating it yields CASSPDSKRAHGYTF.

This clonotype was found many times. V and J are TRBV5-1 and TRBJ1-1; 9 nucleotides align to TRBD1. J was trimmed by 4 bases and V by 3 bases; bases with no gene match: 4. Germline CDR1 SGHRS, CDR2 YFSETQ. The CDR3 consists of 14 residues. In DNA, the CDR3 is TGCGCCAGCAGCTCCACGGACAGGGGCACTGAAGCTTTCTTT. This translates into CASSSTDRGTEAFF.

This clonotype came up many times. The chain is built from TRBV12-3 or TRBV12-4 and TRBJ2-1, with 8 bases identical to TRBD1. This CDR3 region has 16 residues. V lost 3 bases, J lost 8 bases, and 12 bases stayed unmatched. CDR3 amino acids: CASSFPTDRAFDEQFF. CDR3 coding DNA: TGTGCCAGCAGTTTCCCAACGGACAGGGCTTTCGATGAGCAGTTCTTC.

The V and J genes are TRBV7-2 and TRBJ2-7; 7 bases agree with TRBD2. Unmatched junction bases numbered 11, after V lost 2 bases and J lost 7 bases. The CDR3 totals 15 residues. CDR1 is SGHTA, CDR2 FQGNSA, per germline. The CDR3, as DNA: TGTGCCAGCAGCTTATCTTGGACTAGGCCCCTGGAGCAGTACTTC. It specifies CASSLSWTRPLEQYF.

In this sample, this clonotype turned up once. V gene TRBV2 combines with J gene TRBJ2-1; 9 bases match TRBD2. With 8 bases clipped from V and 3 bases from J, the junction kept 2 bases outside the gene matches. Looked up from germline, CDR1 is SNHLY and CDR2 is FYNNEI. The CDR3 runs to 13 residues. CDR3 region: CASGSGGYNEQFF. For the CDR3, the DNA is TGTGCCAGCGGTAGCGGGGGCTACAATGAGCAGTTCTTC.

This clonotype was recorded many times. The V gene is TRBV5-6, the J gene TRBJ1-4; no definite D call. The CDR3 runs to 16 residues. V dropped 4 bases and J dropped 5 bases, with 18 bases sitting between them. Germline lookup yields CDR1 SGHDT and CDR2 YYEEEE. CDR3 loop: CASSLGSIPLNEKLFF. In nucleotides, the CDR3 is TGTGCCAGCAGCCTTGGATCGATACCCTTGAATGAAAAACTGTTTTTT. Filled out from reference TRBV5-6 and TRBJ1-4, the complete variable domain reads DAGVTQSPTHLIKTRGQQVTLRCSPKSGHDTVSWYQQALGQGPQFIFQYYEEEERQRGNFPDRFSGHQFPNYSSELNVNALLLGDSALYLCASSLGSIPLNEKLFFGSGTQLSVL.